What follows is one T cell receptor (beta chain) and its context. Antigen unknown. The data were obtained in a study of cytomegalovirus exposure and HLA in healthy donors. Notes on the study in general: At a 0.05 false discovery rate, a later analysis found some 18,000 TCR beta sequences to be associated with HLA alleles. A few V segments could not be told apart, such as TRBV6-2 and TRBV6-3, and were left out. A later analysis linked a missense DCLRE1C variant to TCR beta V- and J-gene trimming.

CDR3 length: 12 residues. V lost 6 bases and J 2 bases, leaving 11 bases between the germline ends. Germline V gives CDR1 SQVTM, CDR2 ANQGSEA. Use of 60 Vbeta and 13 Jbeta primers characterized the PCR. The protocol was immunoSEQ multiplex PCR, while the TCRdb copy is restricted to in-frame clones and leaves out a portion. Altogether 50,000 to 60,000 clones are present, roughly 76% being singletons, with the ten largest covering about 2.5%. The sample was PBMCs. The chain couples TRBV29-1 to TRBJ2-7, with D tentatively TRBD2 (6 bases). The source is a woman aged 40 to 50 in good health and CMV-seropositive. The CDR3 DNA is TGCAGCGTGACACTAGCAACCTACGAGCAGTACTTC. This translates into CSVTLATYEQYF.